A selection of T cell receptor beta chains follows, all from one sample in a study of regulatory dendritic cells for organ transplantation. Profiled with immunoSEQ multiplex PCR; TCRdb holds only in-frame clones, not every one. This sample has about 34,000 clones, with 70% to 90% found just once. Material: naive CD4+ T cells from blood. Every receptor here comes from a human donor in good health. Both conserved end residues are trimmed from each CDR3. D genes are given only for firm matches.

V,J,D,CDR3
TRBV6-5,TRBJ2-1,.,ASSLRGNNEQF
TRBV7-8,TRBJ1-2,.,ASTLTTVGNYGYT
TRBV6-4,TRBJ2-5,.,ASSATPTGTQY
TRBV10-3,TRBJ2-7,.,AIWDGPQYEQY
TRBV7-9,TRBJ2-1,.,ASDDLGSYNEQF
TRBV7-9,TRBJ2-1,TRBD1,ASSSPGQGFYNEQF
TRBV14,TRBJ2-3,.,ASSWVRTQY
TRBV6-1,TRBJ1-5,.,ASSEARKGYQPQH
TRBV19,TRBJ2-2,.,ASSPRSGSNTGELF
TRBV25-1,TRBJ2-1,TRBD2,ASSEYGTSGGEQF
TRBV28,TRBJ1-5,.,ASLTGRSFVNQPQH
TRBV5-1,TRBJ2-1,.,ASSKGSYNEQF
TRBV7-9,TRBJ1-1,.,ASSLASRVKDTEAF
TRBV28,TRBJ1-5,.,ASSKGVILNQPQH
TRBV4-1,TRBJ2-5,.,ASSPDNRDYQETQY
TRBV19,TRBJ1-2,TRBD1,ASRLWTGGNGYT
TRBV7-2,TRBJ2-7,TRBD2,ASSSSRLAGGDSYEQY
TRBV5-8,TRBJ2-1,.,ASSLDSGYNEQF